The entry below gives a single TCR beta chain sequence along with its context. The sample belongs to a study of response to subunit inactivated influenza vaccine. One entry per CDR3 protein, called by TCRdb with MiXCR from the RT-PCR reads. Among a few hundred thousand distinct CDR3 sequences listed, around 11% were seen once. Germline CDR1 is SGHRS and CDR2 is YFSETQ. With 4 bases clipped from V and 3 bases from J, the junction kept 6 bases outside the gene matches. The CDR3 is 14 amino acids. This same sample was also taken into another study, of T cells expressing NK-cell markers. That work contributes: 5'RACE template switching with UMIs generated TCR beta cDNA.

The specimen was PBMCs from blood, collected on the day of vaccination. The receptor comes from a man over 45 who received an inactivated influenza vaccine. The rearrangement links TRBV5-1 to TRBJ2-7; 8 bases agree with TRBD2. The DNA for the CDR3 is TGCGCCAGCAGCCCAAGACGGGGGGGCTACGAGCAGTACTTC. This encodes CASSPRRGGYEQYF.